The sequence of this TCR beta chain was determined in a study of beta chain features in type 1 diabetes. Study findings and constraints: In all four CD4+ subsets, TCRB CDR3 length was significantly, moderately reduced in type 1 diabetes. When cDNA is sequenced, cells with high TCR expression could be over-represented. VDJ junctions in type 1 diabetes patients carried more deletions and fewer insertions.

CD45RO/CCR7/CD25/CD127/CD95/CD27 staining was used to isolate CD4+ naive, central memory, regulatory and stem cell-like memory cells by sorting. The whole isolated RNA underwent reverse transcription, so sequencing captured expressed TCRB transcripts. The data were produced by immunoSEQ multiplex PCR, yet TCRdb's version contains in-frame clones alone and is incomplete. The repertoire holds a few hundred thousand clones, with around 13% as singletons. A word on this clone: The antigen is not known.

There are 15 residues in the CDR3. V lost 0 bases to trimming and J lost 6 bases, with 9 bases between them. Germline V gene sequence: CDR1 SGHDN, CDR2 FVKESK. The source is a woman younger than 35 with type 1 diabetes. Sequencing used naive CD4+ T cells from blood. The J gene is TRBJ1-6, the V gene TRBV14; D perhaps matches TRBD1 (5 bases). The CDR3 DNA reads TGTGCCAGCAGCCAAGACAGGGCCGGTAATTCACCCCTCCACTTT. Translation gives CASSQDRAGNSPLHF.